This T cell receptor (beta chain) was recovered during a study of T cell changes during pregnancy in multiple sclerosis. The CDR3 spans 14 residues. Trimming removed 5 bases from V and 8 bases from J, with 16 bases in between. Germline V gene lookup returns CDR1 MNHEY and CDR2 SVGAGI. Libraries were prepared by immunoSEQ multiplex PCR; TCRdb keeps only in-frame clonotypes and omits some of them. The data show tens of thousands of clones, with 80% to 95% seen just once and less than 3.5% held by the top ten. This TCR was sampled from a female donor in good health, enrolled as a control in a pregnancy study. The V and J genes are TRBV6-5 and TRBJ1-3; D is unclear. Source: peripheral blood, taken in the third trimester of pregnancy. The CDR3 nucleotides read TGTGCCAGCAGTACCCTCGGGAGTAGGGACACCATATATTTT. Its translation is CASSTLGSRDTIYF.